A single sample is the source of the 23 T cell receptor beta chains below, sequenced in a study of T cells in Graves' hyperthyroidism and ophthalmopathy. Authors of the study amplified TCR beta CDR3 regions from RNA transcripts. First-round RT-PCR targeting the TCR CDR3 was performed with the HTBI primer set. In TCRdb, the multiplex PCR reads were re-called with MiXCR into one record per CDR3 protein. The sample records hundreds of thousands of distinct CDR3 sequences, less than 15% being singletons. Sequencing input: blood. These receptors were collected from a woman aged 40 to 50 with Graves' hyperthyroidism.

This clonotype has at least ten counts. CDR3: CAWRVRGTNGNNEQFF. The DNA for the CDR3 is TGTGCCTGGAGGGTAAGGGGGACTAACGGAAACAATGAGCAGTTCTTC. The rearrangement joins TRBV30 to TRBJ2-1; the D gene is possibly TRBD2 (7 bases). V was shortened by 3 bases and J by 5 bases, with 20 bases between the two germline ends. CDR1 and CDR2 from the germline V gene are GTSNPN and SVGIG (reference sequence). The CDR3 length is 16 residues.

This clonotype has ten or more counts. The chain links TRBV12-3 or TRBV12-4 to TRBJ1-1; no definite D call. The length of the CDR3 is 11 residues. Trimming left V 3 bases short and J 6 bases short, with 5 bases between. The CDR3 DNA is TGTGCCAGCAGTTTTCGGGCTGAAGCTTTCTTT. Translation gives CASSFRAEAFF.

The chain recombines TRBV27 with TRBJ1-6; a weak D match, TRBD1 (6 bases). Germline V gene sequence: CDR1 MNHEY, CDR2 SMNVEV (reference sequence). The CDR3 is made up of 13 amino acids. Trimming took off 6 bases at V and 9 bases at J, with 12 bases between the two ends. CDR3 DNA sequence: TGTGCCAGCAGCCAAGGGGGGGGTTCACCCCTCCACTTT. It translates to CASSQGGGSPLHF.

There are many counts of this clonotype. CDR3 residues: CASSPRPLPGSSYNEQFF. CDR3 sequence (DNA): TGTGCCAGCAGTCCCCGACCCCTTCCAGGTAGCTCCTACAATGAGCAGTTCTTC. The chain joins TRBV6-1 to TRBJ2-1; no firm D call. The CDR3 is 18 amino acids. V was trimmed by 5 bases and J by 0 bases, leaving 20 bases between them. Germline assignment: CDR1 MNHNS and CDR2 SASEGT.

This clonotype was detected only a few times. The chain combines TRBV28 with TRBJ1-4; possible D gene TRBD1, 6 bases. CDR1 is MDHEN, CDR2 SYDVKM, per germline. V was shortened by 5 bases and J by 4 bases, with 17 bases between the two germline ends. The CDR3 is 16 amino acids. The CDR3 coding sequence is TGTGCCAGCAGTCCCCGGGACATGTTGAGTAATGAAAAACTGTTTTTT. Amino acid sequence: CASSPRDMLSNEKLFF.

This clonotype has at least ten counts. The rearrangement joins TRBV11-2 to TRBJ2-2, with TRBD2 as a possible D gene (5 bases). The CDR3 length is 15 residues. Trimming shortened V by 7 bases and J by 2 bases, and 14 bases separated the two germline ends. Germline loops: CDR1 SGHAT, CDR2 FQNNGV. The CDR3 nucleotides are TGTGCCAGCACCGTAGGACTGACTAACACCGGGGAGCTGTTTTTT. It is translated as CASTVGLTNTGELFF.

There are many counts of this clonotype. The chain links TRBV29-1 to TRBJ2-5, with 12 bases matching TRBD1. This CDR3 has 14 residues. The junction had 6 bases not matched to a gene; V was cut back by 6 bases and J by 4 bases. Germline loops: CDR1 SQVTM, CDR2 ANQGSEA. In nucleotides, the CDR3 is TGCAGCGTAAAGGGACAGGGGGCAGGAGAGACCCAGTACTTC. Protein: CSVKGQGAGETQYF.

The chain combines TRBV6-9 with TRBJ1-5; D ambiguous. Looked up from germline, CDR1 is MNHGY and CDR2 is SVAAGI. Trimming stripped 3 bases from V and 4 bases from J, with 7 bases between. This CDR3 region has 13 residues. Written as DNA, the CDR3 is TGTGCCAGCAGTTACGGACCAAATCAGCCCCAGCATTTT. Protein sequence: CASSYGPNQPQHF.

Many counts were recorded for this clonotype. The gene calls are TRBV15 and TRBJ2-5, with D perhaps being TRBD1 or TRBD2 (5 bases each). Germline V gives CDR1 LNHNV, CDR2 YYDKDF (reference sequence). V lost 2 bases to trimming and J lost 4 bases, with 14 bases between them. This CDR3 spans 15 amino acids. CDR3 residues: CATSRRSGTAETQYF. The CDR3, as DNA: TGTGCCACCAGCAGACGATCCGGGACGGCAGAGACCCAGTACTTC.

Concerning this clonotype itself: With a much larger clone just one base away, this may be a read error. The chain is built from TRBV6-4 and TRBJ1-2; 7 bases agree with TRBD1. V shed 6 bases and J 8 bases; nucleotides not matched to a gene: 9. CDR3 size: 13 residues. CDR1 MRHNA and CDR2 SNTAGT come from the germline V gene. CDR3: CASRTDRIRGYTF. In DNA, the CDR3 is TGTGCCAGCAGAACGGACAGGATTCGGGGCTACACCTTC.

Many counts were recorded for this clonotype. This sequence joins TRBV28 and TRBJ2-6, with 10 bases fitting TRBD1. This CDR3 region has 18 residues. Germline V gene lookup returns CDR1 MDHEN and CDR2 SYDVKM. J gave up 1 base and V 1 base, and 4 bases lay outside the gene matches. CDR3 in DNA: TGTGCCAGCAGTTTATTAGGGACAGGGGTGTCTGGGGCCAACGTCCTGACTTTC. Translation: CASSLLGTGVSGANVLTF.

The CDR3 DNA sequence: TGTGCCAGCAGTGCAGGGTCCGGGAGCTCCTACGAGCAGTACTTC. Translation: CASSAGSGSSYEQYF. V is TRBV6-1 and J is TRBJ2-7; a weak D match, TRBD2 (6 bases). Germline CDR1 is MNHNS and CDR2 is SASEGT. V was pared by 4 bases and J by 0 bases, with 13 bases between. The CDR3 spans 15 residues.

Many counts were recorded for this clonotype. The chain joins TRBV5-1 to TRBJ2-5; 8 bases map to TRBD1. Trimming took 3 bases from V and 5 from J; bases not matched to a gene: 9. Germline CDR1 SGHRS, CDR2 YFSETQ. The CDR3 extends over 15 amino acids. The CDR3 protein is CASSSTQGARETQYF. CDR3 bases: TGCGCCAGCAGCTCGACGCAGGGGGCTAGGGAGACCCAGTACTTC.

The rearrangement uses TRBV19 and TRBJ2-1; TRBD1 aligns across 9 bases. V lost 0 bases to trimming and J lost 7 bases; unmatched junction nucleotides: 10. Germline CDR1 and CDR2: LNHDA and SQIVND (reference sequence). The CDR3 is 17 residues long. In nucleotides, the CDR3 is TGTGCCAGTAGTATAGATCTAGGGACAGGGTGGGAAAATGAGCAGTTCTTC. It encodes CASSIDLGTGWENEQFF.

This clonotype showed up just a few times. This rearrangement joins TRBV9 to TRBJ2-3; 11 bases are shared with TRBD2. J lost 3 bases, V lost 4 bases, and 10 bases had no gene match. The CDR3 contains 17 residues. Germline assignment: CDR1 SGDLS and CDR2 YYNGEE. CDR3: CASSPPIAGGPTDTQYF. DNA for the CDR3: TGTGCCAGCAGCCCCCCGATAGCGGGAGGGCCAACAGATACGCAGTATTTT.

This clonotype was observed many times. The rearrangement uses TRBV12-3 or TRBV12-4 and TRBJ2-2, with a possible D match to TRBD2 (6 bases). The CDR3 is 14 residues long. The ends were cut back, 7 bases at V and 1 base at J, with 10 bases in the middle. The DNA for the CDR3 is TGTGCCAGCACTCCTAGCGTGAACACCGGGGAGCTGTTTTTT. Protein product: CASTPSVNTGELFF.

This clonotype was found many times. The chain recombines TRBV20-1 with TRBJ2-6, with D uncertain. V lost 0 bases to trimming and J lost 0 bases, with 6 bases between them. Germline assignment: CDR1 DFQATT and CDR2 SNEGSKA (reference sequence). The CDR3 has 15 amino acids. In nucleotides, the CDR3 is TGCAGTGCTAGAGATCCGTTCTCTGGGGCCAACGTCCTGACTTTC. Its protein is CSARDPFSGANVLTF.

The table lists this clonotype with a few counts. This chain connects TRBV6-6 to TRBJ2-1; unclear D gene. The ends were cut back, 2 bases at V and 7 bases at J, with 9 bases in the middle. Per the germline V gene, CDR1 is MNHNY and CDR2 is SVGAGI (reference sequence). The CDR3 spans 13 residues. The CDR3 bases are TGTGCCAGCAGTTACCTTCCACCGAATGAGCAGTTCTTC. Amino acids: CASSYLPPNEQFF.

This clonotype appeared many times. This CDR3 reads CASSLRSRGSSPNTEAFF. In DNA form, the CDR3 reads TGTGCCAGCAGCTTAAGGTCCAGGGGTAGTAGTCCGAATACTGAAGCTTTCTTT. The V gene is TRBV7-2, the J gene TRBJ1-1; D is perhaps TRBD1 (6 bases). Germline CDR1 reads SGHTA; CDR2 reads FQGNSA. CDR3 length equals 18 residues. V lost 2 bases, J lost 5 bases, and 24 bases lay in between.

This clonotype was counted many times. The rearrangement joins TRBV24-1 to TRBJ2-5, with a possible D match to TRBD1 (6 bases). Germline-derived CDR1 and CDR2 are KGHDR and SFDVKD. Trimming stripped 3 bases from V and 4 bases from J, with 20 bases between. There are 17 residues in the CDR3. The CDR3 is CATSDVGGGLFSETQYF. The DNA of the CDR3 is TGTGCCACCAGTGATGTAGGGGGTGGGCTGTTTTCAGAGACCCAGTACTTC.

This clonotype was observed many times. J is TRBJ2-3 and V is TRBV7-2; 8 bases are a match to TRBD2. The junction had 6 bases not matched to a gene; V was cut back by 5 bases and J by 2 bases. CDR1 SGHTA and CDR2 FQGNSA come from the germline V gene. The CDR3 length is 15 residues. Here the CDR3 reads CASSTAGEDTDTQYF. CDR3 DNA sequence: TGTGCCAGCAGCACAGCGGGAGAGGACACAGATACGCAGTATTTT.

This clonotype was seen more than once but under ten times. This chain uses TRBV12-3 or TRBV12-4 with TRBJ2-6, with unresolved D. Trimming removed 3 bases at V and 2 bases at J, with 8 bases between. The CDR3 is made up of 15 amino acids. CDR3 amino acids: CASSFQSAGANVLTF. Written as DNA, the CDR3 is TGTGCCAGCAGTTTCCAATCCGCTGGGGCCAACGTCCTGACTTTC.

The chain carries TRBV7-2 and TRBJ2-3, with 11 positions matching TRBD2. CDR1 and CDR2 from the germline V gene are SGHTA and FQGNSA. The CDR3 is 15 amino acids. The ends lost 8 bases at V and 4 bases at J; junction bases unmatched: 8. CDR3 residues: CASVLLAGAADTQYF. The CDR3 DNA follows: TGTGCCAGCGTCCTACTAGCGGGAGCGGCAGATACGCAGTATTTT.